The clone carrying this T cell receptor (beta chain) was picked up one time. An end of the junction does not agree with germline; a read error may underlie this. This CDR3 spans 14 amino acids. Germline V gene sequence: CDR1 ENHRY, CDR2 SYGVKD. This sample is part of a study of tumor-infiltrating lymphocytes in primary liver carcinoma. Co-extracted RNA and DNA came from roughly 20-30 mg of unsorted bulk tissue. Patients underwent resection of primary liver carcinoma. Every tumor sample analyzed contained over 85% viable tumor cells. TCR beta cDNA was reverse-transcribed from approximately 0.45 ug of total RNA. The reaction used a constant-region primer and ProtoScript II reverse transcriptase. Amplification in three nested multiplex PCR rounds with slightly modified ARM-PCR gave rise to TCR beta libraries. TRBV1-TRBV30 forward and Cbeta reverse primers drove the first two approximately 10-cycle rounds. TCRdb processed the multiplex PCR reads anew with MiXCR; each CDR3 protein has one entry. The sample carries 95,000 to 150,000 distinct CDR3 sequences, less than 80% recorded once.

This receptor was identified in an older woman with primary liver carcinoma and hepatitis B virus infection. Sequenced material: liver tumor tissue from sampling region 1. Noted subset: tumor region T1, superior pole. The chain has TRBV10-3 and TRBJ1-4, with D possibly TRBD1 on 6 matching bases. DNA of the CDR3: TGTGCCACCCATCAAGGGGGGGACCCTGAAAAACTGTCTTTT. Protein product: CATHQGGDPEKLSF.